One and the same sample provided the 2 T cell receptor beta chains below, sequenced in a study of T cells in Graves' hyperthyroidism and ophthalmopathy. RNA transcripts served as the template for amplifying TCR beta CDR3 regions. During a first-round RT-PCR of the TCR CDR3, the HTBI primer set was used. One entry per CDR3 protein results from TCRdb running MiXCR on the multiplex PCR reads. The sample holds approximately 600,000 distinct CDR3 sequences; about a sixth are singletons and the top ten take over 3.5%. The sample comprised blood. These receptors were collected from a woman under 40 with Graves' hyperthyroidism.

The chain combines TRBV7-8 with TRBJ1-2; the match to TRBD1 covers 7 bases. Germline-derived CDR1 and CDR2 are SGHVS and FQNEAQ. The ends lost 2 bases at V and 2 bases at J; junction bases unmatched: 5. The CDR3 has 15 residues. The CDR3 bases are TGTGCCAGCAGCTTATGGACAGGAGGGAACTATGGCTACACCTTC. It translates to CASSLWTGGNYGYTF.

In this sample, this clonotype turned up a few times. The rearrangement links TRBV2 to TRBJ1-4, with TRBD1 matching 7 bases. The CDR3 sequence is 15 residues long. CDR1 and CDR2 (germline): SNHLY, FYNNEI. With V trimmed by 9 bases and J by 6 bases, 13 bases remained unmatched. CDR3 DNA: TGTGCCAGTACATCTTACAGGGGTGGAGATGAAAAACTGTTTTTT. The encoded protein is CASTSYRGGDEKLFF.